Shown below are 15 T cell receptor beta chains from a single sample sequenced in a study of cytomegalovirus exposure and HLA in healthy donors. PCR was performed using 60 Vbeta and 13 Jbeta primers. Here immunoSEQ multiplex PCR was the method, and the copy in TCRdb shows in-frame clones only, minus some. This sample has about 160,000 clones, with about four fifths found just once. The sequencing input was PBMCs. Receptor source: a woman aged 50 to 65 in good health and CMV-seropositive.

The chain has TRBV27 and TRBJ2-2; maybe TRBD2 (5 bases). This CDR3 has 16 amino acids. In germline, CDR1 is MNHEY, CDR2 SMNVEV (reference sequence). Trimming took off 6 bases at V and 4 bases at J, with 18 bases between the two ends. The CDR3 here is CASRKTARGSTGELFF. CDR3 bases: TGTGCCAGCAGGAAAACAGCACGAGGGAGCACCGGGGAGCTGTTTTTT.

The CDR3: CATWDIKYYGYTF. The CDR3 DNA reads TGTGCCACCTGGGACATAAAGTACTATGGCTACACCTTC. The chain links TRBV28 to TRBJ1-2; D is perhaps TRBD1 (6 bases). Germline assignment: CDR1 MDHEN and CDR2 SYDVKM. The V end lost 10 bases, the J end lost 3 bases, and 15 bases lay between the germline ends. The CDR3 contains 13 residues.

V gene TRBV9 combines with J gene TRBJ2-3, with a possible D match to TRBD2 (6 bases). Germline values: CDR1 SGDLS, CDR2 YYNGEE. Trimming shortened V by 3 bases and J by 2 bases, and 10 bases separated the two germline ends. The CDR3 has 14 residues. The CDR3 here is CASSGGVYTDTQYF. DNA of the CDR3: TGTGCCAGCAGCGGGGGGGTTTACACAGATACGCAGTATTTT.

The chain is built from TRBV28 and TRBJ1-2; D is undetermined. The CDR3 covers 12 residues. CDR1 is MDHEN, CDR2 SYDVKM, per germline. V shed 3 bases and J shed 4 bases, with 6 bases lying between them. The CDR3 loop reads CASSLSSYGYTF. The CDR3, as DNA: TGTGCCAGCAGTTTGTCCAGCTATGGCTACACCTTC.

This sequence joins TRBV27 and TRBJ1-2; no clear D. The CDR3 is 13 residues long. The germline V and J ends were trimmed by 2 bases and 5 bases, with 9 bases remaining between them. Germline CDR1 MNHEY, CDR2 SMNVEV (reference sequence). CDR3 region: CASSLNHFYGYTF. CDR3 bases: TGTGCCAGCAGTTTAAATCACTTTTATGGCTACACCTTC.

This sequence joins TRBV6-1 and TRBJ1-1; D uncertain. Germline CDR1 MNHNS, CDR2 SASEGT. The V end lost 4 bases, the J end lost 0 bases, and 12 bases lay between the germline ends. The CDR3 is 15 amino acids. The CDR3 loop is CASSGVGSVNTEAFF. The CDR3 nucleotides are TGTGCCAGCAGTGGCGTCGGGAGTGTGAACACTGAAGCTTTCTTT.

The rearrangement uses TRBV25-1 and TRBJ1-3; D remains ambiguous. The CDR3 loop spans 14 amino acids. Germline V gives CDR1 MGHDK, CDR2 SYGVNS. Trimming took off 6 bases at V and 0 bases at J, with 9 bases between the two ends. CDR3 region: CASSLGSSGNTIYF. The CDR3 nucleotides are TGTGCCAGCAGCCTAGGGAGCTCTGGAAACACCATATATTTT.

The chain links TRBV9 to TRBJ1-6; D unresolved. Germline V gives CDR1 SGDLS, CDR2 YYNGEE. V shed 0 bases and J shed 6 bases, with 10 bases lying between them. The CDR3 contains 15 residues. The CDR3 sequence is CASSVGPNLNSPLHF. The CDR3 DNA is TGTGCCAGCAGCGTAGGGCCCAACCTTAATTCACCCCTCCACTTT. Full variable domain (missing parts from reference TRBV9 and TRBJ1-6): DSGVTQTPKHLITATGQRVTLRCSPRSGDLSVYWYQQSLDQGLQFLIQYYNGEERAKGNILERFSAQQFPDLHSELNLSSLELGDSALYFCASSVGPNLNSPLHFGNGTRLTVT.

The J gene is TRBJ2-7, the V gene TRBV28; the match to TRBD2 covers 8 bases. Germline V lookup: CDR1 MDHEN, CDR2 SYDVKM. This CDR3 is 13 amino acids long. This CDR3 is CVSSAGGAYEQYF. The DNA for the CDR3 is TGTGTCTCGTCGGCGGGGGGAGCCTACGAGCAGTACTTC.

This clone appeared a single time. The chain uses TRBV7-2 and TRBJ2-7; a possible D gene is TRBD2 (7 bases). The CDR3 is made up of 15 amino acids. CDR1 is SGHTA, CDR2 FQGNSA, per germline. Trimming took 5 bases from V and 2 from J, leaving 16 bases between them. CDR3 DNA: TGTGCCAGCAGCACTAGGGGGGGGAATCCCTACGAGCAGTACTTC. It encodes CASSTRGGNPYEQYF.

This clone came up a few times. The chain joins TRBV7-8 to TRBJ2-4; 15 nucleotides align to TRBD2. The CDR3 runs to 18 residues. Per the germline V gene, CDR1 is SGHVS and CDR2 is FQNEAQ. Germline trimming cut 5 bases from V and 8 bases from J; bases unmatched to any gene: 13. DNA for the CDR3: TGTGCCAGCAGCCCGTCTTATTGGACTAGCGGGGGGGTGCACATTCAGTACTTC. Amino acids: CASSPSYWTSGGVHIQYF.

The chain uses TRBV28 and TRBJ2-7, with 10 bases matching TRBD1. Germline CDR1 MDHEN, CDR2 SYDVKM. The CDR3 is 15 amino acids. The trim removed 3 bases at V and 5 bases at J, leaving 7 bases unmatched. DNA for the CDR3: TGTGCCAGCAGTTTCATCGGGACAGGGGACCACGAGCAGTACTTC. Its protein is CASSFIGTGDHEQYF.

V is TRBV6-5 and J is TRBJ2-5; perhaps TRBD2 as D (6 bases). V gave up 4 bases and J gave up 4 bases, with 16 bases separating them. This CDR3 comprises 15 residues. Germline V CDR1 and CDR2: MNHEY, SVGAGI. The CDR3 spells CASSSSVNNPETQYF. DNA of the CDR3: TGTGCCAGCAGTTCTAGCGTGAATAACCCAGAGACCCAGTACTTC.

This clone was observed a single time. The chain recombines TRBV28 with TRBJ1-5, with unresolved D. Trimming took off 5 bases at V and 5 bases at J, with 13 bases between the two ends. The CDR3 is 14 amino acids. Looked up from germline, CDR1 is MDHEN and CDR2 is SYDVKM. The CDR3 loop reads CASSPYSSHQPQHF. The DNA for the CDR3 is TGTGCCAGCAGTCCCTACAGCTCTCATCAGCCCCAGCATTTT.

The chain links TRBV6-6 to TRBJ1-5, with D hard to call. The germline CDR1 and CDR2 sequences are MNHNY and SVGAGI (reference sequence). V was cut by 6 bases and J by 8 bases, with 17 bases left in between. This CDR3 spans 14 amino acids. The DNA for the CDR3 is TGTGCCAGCAGCTCCCTCCCGGGGAAGGAGCCCCAGCATTTT. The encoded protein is CASSSLPGKEPQHF.